One TCR beta chain is described in this entry. The method was immunoSEQ multiplex PCR; TCRdb's version includes in-frame clones alone and lacks a portion of them. This sample has 150,000 to 200,000 clones, with around 85% found just once. These data originate in a study of cytomegalovirus exposure and HLA in healthy donors. V shed 4 bases and J 8 bases; nucleotides not matched to a gene: 2. CDR1 and CDR2 (germline): SEHNR, FQNEAQ (reference sequence). There are 14 residues in the CDR3. This TCR was sampled from a man younger than 35 in good health and CMV-seropositive. The chain is built from TRBV7-9 and TRBJ1-4; 12 bases align to TRBD1. The specimen sequenced was PBMCs. CDR3 DNA: TGTGCCAGCAGCTGGGACAGGGGGCGCGAAAAACTGTTTTTT. Residues: CASSWDRGREKLFF.